Shown below are 18 T cell receptor beta chains from a single sample sequenced in a study of T cell responses to AZD1222 COVID-19 vaccine (dated by TCRdb to the early 2020s). To prepare the library, the immunoSEQ multiplex PCR assay was applied. TCRdb retrieved this table from immuneACCESS and kept in-frame rearrangements only. Not all clones are present; in checked studies, unresolved V genes account for under half, and no reason is known for the remainder. This sample lists about 78,000 clones; 90% were detected once. The ten top clones hold around 3.4% of the sample. The time point tag for this specimen amounts to: about 28 days (+/-7) after the second vaccine dose. Sample: peripheral blood, taken 28 days after the second AZD1222 dose. These receptors were collected from an adult who received the AZD1222 COVID-19 vaccine.

This CDR3 reads CASSLGLAESYEQYF. Here the CDR3 DNA reads TGTGCCAGCAGCTTGGGACTAGCGGAATCCTACGAGCAGTACTTC. The J gene is TRBJ2-7, the V gene TRBV5-5; 9 nucleotides agree with TRBD2. This CDR3 is 15 amino acids long. The V gene end was trimmed by 0 bases and the J gene end by 1 base; junction bases not matched to a gene: 2. The germline gives CDR1 SGHKS, CDR2 YYEKEE (reference sequence).

This clone was recorded once. Its ends do not fully match the called genes, so a read error is possible. V and J are TRBV6-2 or TRBV6-3 and TRBJ1-2, with D perhaps TRBD1 (5 bases). Germline V gives CDR1 MNHEY, CDR2 SVGEGT. The length of the CDR3 is 13 residues. CDR3 sequence (DNA): TGTGCCAGCAGTTACTCGAAGATGGGGGTTGCGGTCTTC. It is translated as CASSYSKMGVAVF.

In its sample, this clone was seen once. The rearrangement links TRBV27 to TRBJ1-1; 9 bases are shared with TRBD1. The CDR3 covers 15 residues. Germline CDR1 MNHEY, CDR2 SMNVEV (reference sequence). Trimming removed 5 bases from V and 0 bases from J; junction bases left unmatched: 4. CDR3 sequence: CASSTDRGMNTEAFF. For the CDR3, the DNA is TGTGCCAGCAGTACCGACAGGGGGATGAACACTGAAGCTTTCTTT.

This rearrangement joins TRBV6-2 or TRBV6-3 to TRBJ2-7; 9 nucleotides line up with TRBD2. CDR3 size: 16 residues. The J segment lost 4 bases and the V segment lost 5 bases, leaving 12 bases of the junction unmatched. CDR1 and CDR2 (germline): MNHEY, SVGEGT. The CDR3 sequence: CASSRPRLAAAYEQYF. The CDR3 DNA sequence: TGTGCCAGCAGTCGGCCTCGACTAGCGGCCGCTTACGAGCAGTACTTC.

The chain uses TRBV5-8 and TRBJ2-1, with D unresolved. Germline-derived CDR1 and CDR2 are SGHTS and YDEGEE. Trimming stripped 0 bases from V and 8 bases from J, with 3 bases between. The CDR3 extends over 11 amino acids. CDR3 coding DNA: TGTGCCAGCAGCTTGGTGGATGAGCAGTTCTTC. This sequence encodes CASSLVDEQFF.

The chain links TRBV2 to TRBJ2-1; TRBD1 might be the D (5 bases). The length of the CDR3 is 15 residues. Germline loops: CDR1 SNHLY, CDR2 FYNNEI. Trimming stripped 6 bases from V and 4 bases from J, with 16 bases between. The CDR3 reads CASRQDGGGYNEQFF. The CDR3 DNA sequence: TGTGCCAGCAGACAGGACGGCGGTGGTTACAATGAGCAGTTCTTC.

This clone was counted a few times. CDR3 nucleotides: TGTGCCAGCAGCTTTGGAGGAGAGACCCAGTACTTC. Translating gives CASSFGGETQYF. The V gene is TRBV7-6, the J gene TRBJ2-5; D possibly corresponds to TRBD2 (5 bases). This CDR3 is 12 amino acids long. Germline assignment: CDR1 SGHVS and CDR2 FNYEAQ. Between the trimmed V and J ends, which lost 3 bases and 4 bases, there was a span of 6 bases.

The chain has TRBV6-2 or TRBV6-3 and TRBJ1-5; D is undetermined. Germline CDR1 MNHEY, CDR2 SVGEGT. The CDR3 totals 19 residues. Deletions cut 2 bases from V and 0 bases from J, with 20 bases between. CDR3 in amino acids: CASSYDGQAMDLSNQPQHF. CDR3 in DNA: TGTGCCAGCAGTTACGACGGGCAGGCGATGGACCTTAGCAATCAGCCCCAGCATTTT.

The chain carries TRBV24-1 and TRBJ1-1; unclear D gene. The germline CDR1 and CDR2 sequences are KGHDR and SFDVKD. The ends were cut back, 7 bases at V and 1 base at J, with 9 bases in the middle. The CDR3 runs to 13 residues. CDR3 sequence: CATSTQENTEAFF. The CDR3 DNA follows: TGTGCCACCAGCACTCAGGAGAACACTGAAGCTTTCTTT.

The chain combines TRBV2 with TRBJ2-3, with 7 nucleotides matching TRBD2. Losses at the gene ends were 3 bases for V and 0 bases for J; bases not matched to a gene: 3. The CDR3 has 15 amino acids. Looked up from germline, CDR1 is SNHLY and CDR2 is FYNNEI. In DNA form, the CDR3 reads TGTGCCAGCAGTGAGTATAGCGGGAGCACAGATACGCAGTATTTT. Translated, it gives CASSEYSGSTDTQYF.

V usage is TRBV5-1 and J usage is TRBJ1-2; 10 bases agree with TRBD1. Germline V gene lookup returns CDR1 SGHRS and CDR2 YFSETQ. V dropped 4 bases and J dropped 4; count of bases not matched to a gene: 7. This CDR3 region has 15 residues. CDR3 sequence: CASSPSGTGVYGYTF. CDR3 bases: TGCGCCAGCAGCCCCAGTGGGACAGGGGTCTATGGCTACACCTTC.

This chain connects TRBV14 to TRBJ2-7; TRBD2 is a possible D gene (7 bases). Trimming cost V 6 bases and J 7 bases, with 16 bases left between them. This CDR3 is built from 13 residues. The germline CDR1 and CDR2 sequences are SGHDN and FVKESK. CDR3 amino acids: CASSQRGGLEQYF. DNA of the CDR3: TGTGCCAGCAGTCAGAGGGGGGGCCTTGAGCAGTACTTC.

V usage is TRBV11-3 and J usage is TRBJ2-1; D is perhaps TRBD1 (5 bases). There are 12 residues in the CDR3. Trimming took 2 bases from V and 13 from J, leaving 12 bases between them. Germline loops: CDR1 SGHNT, CDR2 YENEEA. CDR3 DNA sequence: TGTGCCAGCAGCTTAAGGACCAGGGTTCAGTTCTTC. As protein: CASSLRTRVQFF.

The rearrangement uses TRBV6-2 or TRBV6-3 and TRBJ1-1; TRBD1 matches 9 bases. Trimming took 6 bases from V and 3 from J; bases not matched to a gene: 11. The germline V gene has CDR1 MNHEY and CDR2 SVGEGT. This CDR3 is 16 amino acids long. CDR3 sequence reads: CASSPGTGPPYTEAFF. The DNA of the CDR3 is TGTGCCAGCAGCCCTGGGACAGGGCCTCCGTACACTGAAGCTTTCTTT.

J is TRBJ2-7 and V is TRBV27, with D perhaps TRBD1 (5 bases). CDR1 and CDR2 (germline): MNHEY, SMNVEV (reference sequence). Trimming left V 6 bases short and J 7 bases short, with 10 bases between. The CDR3 has 11 residues. The CDR3 DNA follows: TGTGCCAGCAGGCAGGGTGGTGAGCAGTACTTC. Amino acid sequence: CASRQGGEQYF.

V gene TRBV7-9 combines with J gene TRBJ2-5; no firm D call. V was pared by 2 bases and J by 5 bases, with 9 bases between. The germline V gene has CDR1 SEHNR and CDR2 FQNEAQ (reference sequence). The CDR3 is 13 amino acids. In nucleotides, the CDR3 is TGTGCCAGCAGCTTAAGCGAGGCGGAGACCCAGTACTTC. Translated, it gives CASSLSEAETQYF.

The rearrangement uses TRBV24-1 and TRBJ2-2; 7 bases line up with TRBD1. CDR1 and CDR2 (germline): KGHDR, SFDVKD. V dropped 5 bases and J dropped 2; count of bases not matched to a gene: 4. This CDR3 has 15 amino acids. The CDR3 DNA reads TGTGCCACCAGTGGGGACAGAATTAACACCGGGGAGCTGTTTTTT. It encodes CATSGDRINTGELFF.

The V call is TRBV10-1, the J call TRBJ1-5; 7 bases agree with TRBD1. Losses at the gene ends were 6 bases for V and 0 bases for J; bases not matched to a gene: 14. This CDR3 comprises 18 residues. Germline CDR1 is WNHNN and CDR2 is SYGVQD (reference sequence). CDR3 sequence reads: CASSPTGPLLYSNQPQHF. CDR3 nucleotides: TGCGCCAGCAGCCCGACAGGGCCCCTACTTTATAGCAATCAGCCCCAGCATTTT.